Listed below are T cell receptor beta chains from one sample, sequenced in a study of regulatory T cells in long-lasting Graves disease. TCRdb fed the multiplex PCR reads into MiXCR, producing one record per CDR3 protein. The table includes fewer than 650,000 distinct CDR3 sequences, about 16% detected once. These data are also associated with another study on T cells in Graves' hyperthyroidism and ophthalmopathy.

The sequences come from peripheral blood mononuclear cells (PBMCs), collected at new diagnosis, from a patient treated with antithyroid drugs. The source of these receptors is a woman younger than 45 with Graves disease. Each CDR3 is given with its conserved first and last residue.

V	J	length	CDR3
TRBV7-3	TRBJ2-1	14	CASSLGGAENEQFF
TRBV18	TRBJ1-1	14	CASSPGGVGTEAFF
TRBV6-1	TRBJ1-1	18	CASSLPRDGSLMNTEAFF
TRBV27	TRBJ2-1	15	CASASTGVSYNEQFF
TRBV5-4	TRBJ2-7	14	CASSPRPQYYEQYF
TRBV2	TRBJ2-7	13	CASSGFSLNEQYF
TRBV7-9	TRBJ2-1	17	CASSPSRLAGVRNEQFF
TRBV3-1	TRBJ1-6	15	CASNMLSSYNSPLHF
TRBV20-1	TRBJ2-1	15	CSASLFRAGRNEQFF
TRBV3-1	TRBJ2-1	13	CASSLPPHNEQFF
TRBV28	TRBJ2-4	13	CASSLTVEGGGYF
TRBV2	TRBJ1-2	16	CASSETRASQNYGYTF
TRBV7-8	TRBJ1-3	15	CASSPGLTTGNTIYF
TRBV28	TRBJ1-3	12	CASSFPLNTIYF
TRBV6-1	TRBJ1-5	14	CASSEQGSNQPQHF
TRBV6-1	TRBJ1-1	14	CASSEAGGNTEAFF
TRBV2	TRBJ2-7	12	CASTRLPKEQYF
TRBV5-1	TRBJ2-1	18	CASSYSTGWGTGGNEQFF
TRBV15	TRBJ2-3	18	CATSRVTSGNTHKDTQYF
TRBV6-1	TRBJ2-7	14	CASSNAGTQYEQYF
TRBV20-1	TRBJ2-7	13	CSALLAGGYEQYF
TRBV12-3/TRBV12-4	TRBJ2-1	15	CASSTTWDRPPQQFF
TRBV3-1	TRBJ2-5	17	CASSSRRGTRIQETQYF
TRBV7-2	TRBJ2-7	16	CASSLIVSVASYEQYF